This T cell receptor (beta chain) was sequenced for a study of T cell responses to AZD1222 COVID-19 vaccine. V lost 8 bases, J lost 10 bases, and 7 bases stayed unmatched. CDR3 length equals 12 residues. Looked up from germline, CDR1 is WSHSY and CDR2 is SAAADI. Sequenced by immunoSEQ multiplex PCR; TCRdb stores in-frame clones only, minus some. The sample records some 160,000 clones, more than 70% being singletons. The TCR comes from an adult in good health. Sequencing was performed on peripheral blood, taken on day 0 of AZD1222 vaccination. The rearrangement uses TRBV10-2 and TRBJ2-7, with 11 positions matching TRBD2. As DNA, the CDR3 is TGCGCCAGCCAACTAGCGGGAGATAGACAGTACTTC. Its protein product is CASQLAGDRQYF.